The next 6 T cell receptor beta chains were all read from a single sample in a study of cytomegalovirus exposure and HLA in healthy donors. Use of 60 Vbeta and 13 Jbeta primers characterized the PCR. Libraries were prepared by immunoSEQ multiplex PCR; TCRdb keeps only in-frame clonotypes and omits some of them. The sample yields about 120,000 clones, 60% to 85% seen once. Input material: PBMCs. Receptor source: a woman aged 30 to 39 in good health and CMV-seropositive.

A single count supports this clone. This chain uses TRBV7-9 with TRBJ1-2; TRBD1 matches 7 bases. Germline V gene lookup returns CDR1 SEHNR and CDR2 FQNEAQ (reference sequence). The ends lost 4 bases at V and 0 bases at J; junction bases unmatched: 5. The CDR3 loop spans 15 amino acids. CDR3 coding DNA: TGTGCCAGCAGCTCCCGACAGGGTGCTAACTATGGCTACACCTTC. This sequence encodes CASSSRQGANYGYTF.

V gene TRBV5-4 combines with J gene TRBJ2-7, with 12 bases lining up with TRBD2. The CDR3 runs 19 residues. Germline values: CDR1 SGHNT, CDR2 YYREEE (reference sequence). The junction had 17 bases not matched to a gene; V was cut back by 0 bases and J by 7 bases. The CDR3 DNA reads TGTGCCAGCAGCTTGGGGCAGTTTGGGCTAGCGGGGGGGCCGTCGGAGCAGTACTTC. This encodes CASSLGQFGLAGGPSEQYF.

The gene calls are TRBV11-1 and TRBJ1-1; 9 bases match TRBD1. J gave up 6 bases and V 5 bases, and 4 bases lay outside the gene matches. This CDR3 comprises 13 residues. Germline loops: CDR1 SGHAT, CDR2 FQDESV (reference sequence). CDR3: CASSQQGAAEAFF. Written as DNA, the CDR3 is TGTGCCAGCAGCCAACAGGGGGCGGCTGAAGCTTTCTTT.

In DNA, the CDR3 is TGTGCCAGCAGTTTGGGTCCTAGTGACTTACCTGGGGGCCATGAGCAGTTCTTC. It is translated as CASSLGPSDLPGGHEQFF. The chain recombines TRBV28 with TRBJ2-1; perhaps TRBD1 as D (6 bases). The germline CDR1 and CDR2 sequences are MDHEN and SYDVKM. This CDR3 spans 18 amino acids. The V end lost 3 bases, the J end lost 8 bases, and 26 bases lay between the germline ends.

CDR3 in DNA: TGCGCCAGCAGCTTCAGCGGAGGCTACACCTTC. Translated: CASSFSGGYTF. The chain links TRBV4-3 to TRBJ1-2; D not resolved. The germline CDR1 and CDR2 sequences are LGHNA and YSLEER. The CDR3 loop spans 11 amino acids. Trimming took 5 bases from V and 8 from J, leaving 9 bases between them.

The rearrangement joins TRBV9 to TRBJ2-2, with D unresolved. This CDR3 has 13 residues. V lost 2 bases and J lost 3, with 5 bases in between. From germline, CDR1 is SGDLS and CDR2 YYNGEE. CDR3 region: CASSVADTGELFF. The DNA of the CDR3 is TGTGCCAGCAGCGTGGCCGACACCGGGGAGCTGTTTTTT.